This T cell receptor beta chain was retrieved from a study of T cell clonality in common variable immunodeficiency. Sequencing input was equivalent genomic DNA from CVID and controls. TCRdb's copy holds only in-frame clones and misses some; the assay was immunoSEQ multiplex PCR. Sampling found approximately 44,000 clones, none seen once. This clone was observed many times. The CDR3 end falls 3 residues outside the read, so it is completed with the germline J gene. This CDR3 is built from 15 residues. Trimming removed 0 bases from V and 4 bases from J, with 10 bases in between. From germline, CDR1 is SGHRS and CDR2 YFSETQ.

The sequenced sample consisted of peripheral blood mononuclear cells. The TCR was taken from a person between 18 and 69 years old in good health. The chain recombines TRBV5-1 with TRBJ2-2, with D perhaps TRBD1 (6 bases). The DNA read from the CDR3 is TGCGCCAGCAGCTTGGCCAAAGGGGGCACCGGGGAG. It is translated as CASSLAKGGTGE. The full-length CDR3 reads as CASSLAKGGTGELFF. Filled out from reference TRBV5-1 and TRBJ2-2, the complete variable domain reads KAGVTQTPRYLIKTRGQQVTLSCSPISGHRSVSWYQQTPGQGLQFLFEYFSETQRNKGNFPGRFSGRQFSNSRSEMNVSTLELGDSALYLCASSLAKGGTGELFFGEGSRLTVL.